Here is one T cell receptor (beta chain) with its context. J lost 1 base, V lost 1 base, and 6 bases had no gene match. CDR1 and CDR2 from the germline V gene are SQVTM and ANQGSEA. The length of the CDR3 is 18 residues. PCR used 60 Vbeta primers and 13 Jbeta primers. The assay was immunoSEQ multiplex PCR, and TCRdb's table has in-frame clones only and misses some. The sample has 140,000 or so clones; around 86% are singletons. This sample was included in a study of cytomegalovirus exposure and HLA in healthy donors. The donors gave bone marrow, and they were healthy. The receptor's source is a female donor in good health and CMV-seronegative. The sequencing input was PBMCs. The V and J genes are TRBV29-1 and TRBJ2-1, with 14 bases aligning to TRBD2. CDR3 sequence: CSVEGTSGRTGSYNEQFF. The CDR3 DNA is TGCAGCGTTGAAGGGACTAGCGGGAGGACCGGTTCCTACAATGAGCAGTTCTTC.